This T cell receptor (beta chain) was identified during a study of CXCR3-negative and CXCR3-positive naive CD8 T cells. Worth noting for this clonotype: What it binds is unknown.

The CDR3 loop spans 16 amino acids. Germline V lookup: CDR1 SQVTM, CDR2 ANQGSEA. Findings and limits, study-wide: Similar TRBV-TRBJ gene usage was seen in naive CXCR3-negative and CXCR3-positive cells, but not in memory cells.

UMI-labeled 5' RACE TRB cDNA libraries were prepared from the cells. From the 5' RACE reads, TCRdb lists one entry per CDR3 protein and no DNA. Its listing shows about 40,000 distinct CDR3 sequences. The J gene is TRBJ2-1, the V gene TRBV29-1; TCRdb's assignment of TRBD2 cannot be checked, as there is no DNA. Sample: memory CD8+ T cells from blood. This receptor was identified in a human donor in good health. Some clones in this sample may be carry-over from other donors' samples. CDR3: CSVPFFRTGPYNEQFF.